This TCR beta chain was obtained from a study of Ad26.COV2.S vaccination and SARS-CoV-2 variants. The junction had 7 bases not matched to a gene; V was cut back by 7 bases and J by 1 base. This CDR3 contains 13 residues. Germline values: CDR1 SQVTM, CDR2 ANQGSEA. Specified treatment: approximately 18 received Ad26.COV2.S at low or high dose, single or two shots; roughly 5 received placebo; per-sample allocation not given. Specimens were obtained on day 63 following the first vaccine or placebo injection. Libraries were prepared by immunoSEQ multiplex PCR; TCRdb keeps only in-frame clonotypes and omits some of them. The table records a few hundred thousand clones, under 90% of them present only once.

The specimen comprised peripheral blood, sampled in a trial of Ad26.COV2.S vaccine versus placebo. The TCR sequence derives from a person aged 18 to 59 who received the Ad26.COV2.S COVID-19 vaccine or a placebo. The rearrangement links TRBV29-1 to TRBJ2-7; 7 bases fit TRBD1. The CDR3 spells CSALGTASYEQYF. The CDR3 DNA follows: TGCAGCGCCCTCGGGACAGCTTCCTACGAGCAGTACTTC.